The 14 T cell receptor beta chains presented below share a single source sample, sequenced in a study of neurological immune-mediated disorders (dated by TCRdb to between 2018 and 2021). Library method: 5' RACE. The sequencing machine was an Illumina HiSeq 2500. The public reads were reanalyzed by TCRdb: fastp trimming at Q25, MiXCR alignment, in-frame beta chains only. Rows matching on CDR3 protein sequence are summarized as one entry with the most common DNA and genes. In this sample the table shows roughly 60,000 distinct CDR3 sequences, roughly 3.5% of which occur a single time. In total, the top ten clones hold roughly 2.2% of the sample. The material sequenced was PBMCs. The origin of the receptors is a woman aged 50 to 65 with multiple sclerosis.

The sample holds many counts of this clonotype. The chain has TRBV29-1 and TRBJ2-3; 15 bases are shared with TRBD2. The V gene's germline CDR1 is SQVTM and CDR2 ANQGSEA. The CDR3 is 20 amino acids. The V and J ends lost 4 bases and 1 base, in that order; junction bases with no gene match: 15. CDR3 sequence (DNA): TGCAGCGTTGTTGGCCCGTCGGGACTAGCGGGAGGCATCGGCACAGATACGCAGTATTTT. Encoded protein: CSVVGPSGLAGGIGTDTQYF.

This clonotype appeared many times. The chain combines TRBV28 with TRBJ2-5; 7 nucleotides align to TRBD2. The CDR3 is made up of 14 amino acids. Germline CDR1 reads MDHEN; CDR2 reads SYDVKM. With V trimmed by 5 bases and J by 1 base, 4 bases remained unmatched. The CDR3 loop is CASSRGLPQETQYF. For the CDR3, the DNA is TGTGCCAGCAGTAGGGGACTACCCCAAGAGACCCAGTACTTC.

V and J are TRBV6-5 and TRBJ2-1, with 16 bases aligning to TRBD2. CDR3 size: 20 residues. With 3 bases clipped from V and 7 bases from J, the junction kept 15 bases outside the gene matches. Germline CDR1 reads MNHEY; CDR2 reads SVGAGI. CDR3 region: CASSYSLPGLAGGQRNEQFF. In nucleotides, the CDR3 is TGTGCCAGCAGTTATTCCCTCCCGGGACTAGCGGGAGGGCAACGGAATGAGCAGTTCTTC.

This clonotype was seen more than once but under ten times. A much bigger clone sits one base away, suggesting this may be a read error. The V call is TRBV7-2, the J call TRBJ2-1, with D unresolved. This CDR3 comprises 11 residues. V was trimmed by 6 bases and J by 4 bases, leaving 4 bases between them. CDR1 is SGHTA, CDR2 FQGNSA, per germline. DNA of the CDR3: TGTGCCAGCAGATTATACAATGAGCAGTTCTTC. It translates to CASRLYNEQFF.

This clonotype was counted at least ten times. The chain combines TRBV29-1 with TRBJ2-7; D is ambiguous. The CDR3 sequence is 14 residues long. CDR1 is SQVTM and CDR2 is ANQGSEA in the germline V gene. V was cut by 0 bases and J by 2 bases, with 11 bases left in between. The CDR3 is CSVEEIGSTYEQYF. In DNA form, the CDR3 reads TGCAGCGTTGAAGAAATCGGGTCGACCTACGAGCAGTACTTC.

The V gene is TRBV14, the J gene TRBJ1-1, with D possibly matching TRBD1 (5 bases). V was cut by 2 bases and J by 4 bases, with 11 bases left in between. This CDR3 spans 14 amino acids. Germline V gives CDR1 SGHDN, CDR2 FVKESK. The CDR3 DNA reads TGTGCCAGCAGCCAACTGGGGGGGAGCACTGAAGCTTTCTTT. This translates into CASSQLGGSTEAFF.

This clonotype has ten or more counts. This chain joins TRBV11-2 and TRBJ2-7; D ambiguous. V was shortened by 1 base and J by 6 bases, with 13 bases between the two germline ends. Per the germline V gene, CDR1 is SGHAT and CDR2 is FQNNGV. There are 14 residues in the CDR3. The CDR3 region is CASSLGVGIGEQYF. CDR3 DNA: TGTGCCAGCAGCTTAGGTGTGGGGATCGGCGAGCAGTACTTC.

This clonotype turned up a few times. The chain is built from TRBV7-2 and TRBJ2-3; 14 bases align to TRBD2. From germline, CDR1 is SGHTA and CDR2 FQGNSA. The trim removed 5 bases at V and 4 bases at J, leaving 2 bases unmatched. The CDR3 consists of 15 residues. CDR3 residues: CASSLGLAGADTQYF. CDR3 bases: TGTGCCAGCAGCCTGGGACTAGCGGGAGCAGATACGCAGTATTTT.

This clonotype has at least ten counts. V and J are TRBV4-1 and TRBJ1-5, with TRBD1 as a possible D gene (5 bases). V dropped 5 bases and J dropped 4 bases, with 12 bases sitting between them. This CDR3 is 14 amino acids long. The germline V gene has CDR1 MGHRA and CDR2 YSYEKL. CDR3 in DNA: TGCGCCAGCAGCGGACGGGACGGGAATCAGCCCCAGCATTTT. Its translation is CASSGRDGNQPQHF.

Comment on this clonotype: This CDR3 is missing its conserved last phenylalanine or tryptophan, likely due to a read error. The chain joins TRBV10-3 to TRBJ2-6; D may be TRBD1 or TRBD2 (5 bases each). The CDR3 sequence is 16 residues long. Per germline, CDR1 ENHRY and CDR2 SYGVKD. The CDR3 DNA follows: TGTGCCATCAGTGAGTCGATGGGACCTGGTGCCAACGTCCTGACTCTC. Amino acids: CAISESMGPGANVLTL.

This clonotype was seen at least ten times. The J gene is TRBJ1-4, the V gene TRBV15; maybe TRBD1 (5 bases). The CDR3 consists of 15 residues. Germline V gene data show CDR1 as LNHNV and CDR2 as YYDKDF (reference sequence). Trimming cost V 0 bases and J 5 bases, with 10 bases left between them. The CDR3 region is CATSRDRYRNEKLFF. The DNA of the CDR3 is TGTGCCACCAGCAGAGATCGGTACAGGAATGAAAAACTGTTTTTT.

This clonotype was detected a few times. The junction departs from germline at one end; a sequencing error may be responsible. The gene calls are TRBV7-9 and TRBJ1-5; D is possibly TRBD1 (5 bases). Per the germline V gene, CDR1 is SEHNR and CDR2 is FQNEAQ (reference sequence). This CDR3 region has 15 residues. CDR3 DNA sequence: TGTGCCAGCAGCTTAGTGGGGGGGTCCAATCAGCCCCAGAATTTT. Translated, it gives CASSLVGGSNQPQNF.

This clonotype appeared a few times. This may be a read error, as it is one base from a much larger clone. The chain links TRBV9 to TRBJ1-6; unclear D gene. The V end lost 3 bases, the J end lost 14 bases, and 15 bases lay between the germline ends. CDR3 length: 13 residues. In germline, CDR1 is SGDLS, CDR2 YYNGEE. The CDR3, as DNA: TGTGCCAGCAGCGCGCAAACTCCCGGGGCCCTCCACTTT. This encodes CASSAQTPGALHF.

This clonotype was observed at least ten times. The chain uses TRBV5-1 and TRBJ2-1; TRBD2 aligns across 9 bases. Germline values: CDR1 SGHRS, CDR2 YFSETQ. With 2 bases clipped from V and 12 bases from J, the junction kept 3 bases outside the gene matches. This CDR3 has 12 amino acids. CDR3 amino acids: CASSLQAGGQFF. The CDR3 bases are TGCGCCAGCAGCTTACAAGCGGGAGGGCAGTTCTTC.